The 10 T cell receptor beta chains below all came from one sample that was sequenced in a study of shared clonotypes between healthy human individuals (dated by TCRdb to between 2020 and 2021). Library generation was performed with the immunoSEQ multiplex PCR assay. TCRdb took this table from immuneACCESS and kept in-frame rearrangements with V and J called. Such tables lack part of the clones; where checked against another copy, unresolved V genes explain under half of the gap, and the rest is unexplained. The sample table records about 2.4 million clones; approximately 92% of these occur just once. Jointly, the top ten make up roughly 0.15% of the sample. The specimen sequenced was naive CD4+ T cells sorted from blood. The label giving this sample's cell subset or site can be read as: CD45RA+ positively selected. The origin of the receptors is a young man in good health.

This chain links TRBV4-1 with TRBJ1-1; D not certain. Per the germline V gene, CDR1 is MGHRA and CDR2 is YSYEKL. V lost 3 bases and J lost 0, with 5 bases in between. The length of the CDR3 is 13 residues. CDR3 coding DNA: TGCGCCAGCAGCCAGAGGATGAACACTGAAGCTTTCTTT. Translating it yields CASSQRMNTEAFF.

V is TRBV7-1 and J is TRBJ1-4; D not certain. TRBV7-1 is an ORF, with its function uncertain. This CDR3 region has 12 residues. V lost 4 bases, J lost 10 bases, and 10 bases lay in between. CDR3 in amino acids: CASSLVSGKLFF. In nucleotides, the CDR3 is TGTGCCAGCAGCTTAGTTTCAGGAAAACTGTTTTTT.

This chain links TRBV28 with TRBJ1-2; D not certain. The germline gives CDR1 MDHEN, CDR2 SYDVKM. This CDR3 is built from 13 residues. Trimming shortened V by 3 bases and J by 3 bases, and 8 bases separated the two germline ends. The CDR3 loop is CASSFRSDYGYTF. The CDR3 DNA sequence: TGTGCCAGCAGTTTTAGGTCAGACTATGGCTACACCTTC.

The chain carries TRBV5-1 and TRBJ2-5; 8 bases are shared with TRBD2. The J call may be faulty, since TRBJ2-7 better matches the DNA end. The germline CDR1 and CDR2 sequences are SGHRS and YFSETQ. This CDR3 contains 13 residues. CDR3 in DNA: TGCGCCAGCAGATGGGGACTAGAAGGCGAGCAGTACTTC. Translating gives CASRWGLEGEQYF.

In the case of this clone: The same CDR3 can be traced to other DNA sequences in this sample. The CDR3 nucleotides are TGTGCCAGCAGTGTAGCCGGGGAGCTGTTTTTT. This translates into CASSVAGELFF. The chain is built from TRBV2 and TRBJ2-2; D gene uncertain. This CDR3 region has 11 residues. Looked up from germline, CDR1 is SNHLY and CDR2 is FYNNEI. V was trimmed by 4 bases and J by 6 bases, leaving 3 bases between them.

Here the CDR3 reads CASSQDRVSGNTIYF. CDR3 in DNA: TGTGCCAGCAGCCAGGACAGGGTTTCTGGAAACACCATATATTTT. This chain links TRBV6-6 with TRBJ1-3; 8 bases fit TRBD1. CDR1 is MNHNY, CDR2 SVGAGI, per germline (reference sequence). The CDR3 is 15 amino acids. The ends lost 6 bases at V and 1 base at J; junction bases unmatched: 5.

Concerning this clone itself: Other DNA sequences of this sample code for an identical CDR3. The genes are TRBV4-3 and TRBJ1-3; D not certain. Per germline, CDR1 LGHNA and CDR2 YSLEER. The V end lost 1 base, the J end lost 4 bases, and 5 bases lay between the germline ends. The CDR3 is made up of 13 amino acids. The CDR3 DNA is TGCGCCAGCAGCCAAGCCGGCGGAAACACCATATATTTT. This gives the protein CASSQAGGNTIYF.

This chain uses TRBV6-5 with TRBJ2-5; D possibly corresponds to TRBD2 (6 bases). Deletions cut 2 bases from V and 6 bases from J, with 13 bases between. Germline V CDR1 and CDR2: MNHEY, SVGAGI. There are 14 residues in the CDR3. The CDR3 coding sequence is TGTGCCAGCAGTTACGCGACTAGTAGCAAGACCCAGTACTTC. Residues: CASSYATSSKTQYF.

The rearrangement joins TRBV28 to TRBJ1-2, with 9 bases identical to TRBD1. The CDR3 spans 13 residues. J was trimmed by 8 bases and V by 4 bases; bases with no gene match: 5. Looked up from germline, CDR1 is MDHEN and CDR2 is SYDVKM. The CDR3 DNA sequence: TGTGCCAGCAGTTACAGGGGGCAGAAAGGCTACACCTTC. Amino acids: CASSYRGQKGYTF.

The chain combines TRBV5-1 with TRBJ2-3, with D perhaps being TRBD1 or TRBD2 (5 bases each). V lost 2 bases and J 2 bases, leaving 12 bases between the germline ends. Germline V gives CDR1 SGHRS, CDR2 YFSETQ. This CDR3 spans 15 amino acids. The CDR3 bases are TGCGCCAGCAGCTTATCCGGGGCCCCCACAGATACGCAGTATTTT. Its protein product is CASSLSGAPTDTQYF.